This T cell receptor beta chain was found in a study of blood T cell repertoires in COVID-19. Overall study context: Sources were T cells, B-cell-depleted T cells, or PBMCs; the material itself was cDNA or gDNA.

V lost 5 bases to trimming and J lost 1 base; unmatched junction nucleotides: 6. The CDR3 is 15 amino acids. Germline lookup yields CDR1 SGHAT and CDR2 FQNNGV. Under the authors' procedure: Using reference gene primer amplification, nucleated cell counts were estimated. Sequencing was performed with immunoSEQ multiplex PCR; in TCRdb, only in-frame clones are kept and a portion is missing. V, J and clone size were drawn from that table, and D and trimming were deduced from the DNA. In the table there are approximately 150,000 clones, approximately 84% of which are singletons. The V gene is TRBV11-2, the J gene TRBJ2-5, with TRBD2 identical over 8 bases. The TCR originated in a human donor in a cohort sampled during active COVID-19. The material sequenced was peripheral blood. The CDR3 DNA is TGTGCCAGCAGCCTCCTAGCGGGCCCCCAAGAGACCCAGTACTTC. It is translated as CASSLLAGPQETQYF. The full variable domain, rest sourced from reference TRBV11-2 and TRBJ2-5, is EAGVAQSPRYKIIEKRQSVAFWCNPISGHATLYWYQQILGQGPKLLIQFQNNGVVDDSQLPKDRFSAERLKGVDSTLKIQPAKLEDSAVYLCASSLLAGPQETQYFGPGTRLLVL.